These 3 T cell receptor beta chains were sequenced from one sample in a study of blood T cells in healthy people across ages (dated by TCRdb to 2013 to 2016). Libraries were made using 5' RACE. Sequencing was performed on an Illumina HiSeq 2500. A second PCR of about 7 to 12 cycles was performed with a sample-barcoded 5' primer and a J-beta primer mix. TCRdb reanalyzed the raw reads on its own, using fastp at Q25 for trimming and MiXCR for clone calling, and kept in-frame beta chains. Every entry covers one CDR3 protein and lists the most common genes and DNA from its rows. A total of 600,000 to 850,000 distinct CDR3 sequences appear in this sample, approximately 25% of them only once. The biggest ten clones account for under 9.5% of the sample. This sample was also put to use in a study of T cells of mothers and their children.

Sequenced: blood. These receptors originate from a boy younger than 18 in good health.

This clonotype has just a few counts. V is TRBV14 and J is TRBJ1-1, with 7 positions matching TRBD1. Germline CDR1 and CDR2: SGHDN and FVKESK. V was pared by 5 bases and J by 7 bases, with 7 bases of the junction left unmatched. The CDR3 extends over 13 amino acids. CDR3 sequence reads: CASSKGGGSEAFF. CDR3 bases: TGTGCCAGCAGCAAGGGAGGGGGCAGTGAAGCTTTCTTT.

The CDR3 here is CASSKAGGLDNEQFF. CDR3 in DNA: TGCGCCAGCAGCAAAGCGGGGGGGCTCGACAATGAGCAGTTCTTC. The chain is built from TRBV5-1 and TRBJ2-1, with TRBD2 identical over 10 bases. The CDR3 covers 15 residues. The V gene's germline CDR1 is SGHRS and CDR2 YFSETQ. V was clipped by 4 bases and J by 5 bases; unmatched bases: 6.

CDR3 amino acids: CASGTVNSYEQYF. DNA for the CDR3: TGTGCCAGCGGGACAGTCAACTCCTACGAGCAGTACTTC. The chain carries TRBV25-1 and TRBJ2-7; 7 nucleotides agree with TRBD1. From germline, CDR1 is MGHDK and CDR2 SYGVNS. Trimming removed 8 bases from V and 0 bases from J; junction bases left unmatched: 4. CDR3 length equals 13 residues.